The rows below give T cell receptor beta chains drawn from one sample of a study of Graves' ophthalmopathy and Graves' hyperthyroidism. In TCRdb, the multiplex PCR reads were re-called with MiXCR into one record per CDR3 protein. The sample has about 220,000 distinct CDR3 sequences, about 22% seen once. The sample taken for sequencing was peripheral blood. The origin of the receptors is a woman aged 50 to 60 with Graves' ophthalmopathy. Both conserved end residues are part of each CDR3. The D gene is left open where the match is weak. Some rows have no size entry. The others give once, few or many, or a class for an expanded clone.

. TRBJ2-2 . TRBV24-1 TGTGCCACCAGTGGACTAAACACCGGGGAGCTGTTTTTT CATSGLNTGELFF
. TRBJ1-5 many TRBV6-1 TGTGCCAGCAGTGAAGTAGGAGCAGGGCTGGCGGAGCACAATCAGCCCCAGCATTTT CASSEVGAGLAEHNQPQHF
TRBD2 TRBJ2-7 many TRBV27 TGTGCCAGCTGTGGACTAGCGGGCGAGCAGTACTTC CASCGLAGEQYF
. TRBJ2-6 many TRBV10-3 TGTGCCACGGGGCGAGGAAGCTCTGGGGCCAACGTCCTGACTTTC CATGRGSSGANVLTF
TRBD1 TRBJ2-7 many TRBV6-2/TRBV6-3 TGTGCCAGCAGCCCGACAGGGAAAAGTTCCTACGAGCAGTACTTC CASSPTGKSSYEQYF
. TRBJ2-7 . TRBV28 TGTGCCAGCAGTTTACTGTGGGGGGCCAGAACCTACGAGCGGTACTTC CASSLLWGARTYERYF
. TRBJ2-1 many TRBV20-1 TGCAGTGCTAGAGATTTAGCTACCCAAATCAATGAGCAGTTCTTC CSARDLATQINEQFF
. TRBJ2-4 many TRBV19 TGTGCCAGTAGTGGGCGGGTCTCTTTAGCCAAAAACATTCAGTACTTC CASSGRVSLAKNIQYF
. TRBJ2-7 . TRBV13 TGTGCCAGCAGCCCTGGCCGGAGGGGCTACGAGCAGTACTTC CASSPGRRGYEQYF
. TRBJ1-5 many TRBV27 TGTGCCAGCAGTTTAACCGGACGGAAAAATCAGCCCCAGCATTTT CASSLTGRKNQPQHF
. TRBJ2-2 . TRBV11-3 TGTGCCAGCAGCTTAGCGGCGCCTGGGGAGCTGTTTTTT CASSLAAPGELFF
TRBD1 TRBJ2-7 many TRBV2 TGTGCCAGCAGGGGGACAGGCAACCACTACGAGCAGTACTTC CASRGTGNHYEQYF
. TRBJ2-7 . TRBV5-6 TGTGCCAGCACCCGTCCCGGGCCGATGGGCGCCTACGAGCAGTACTTC CASTRPGPMGAYEQYF
. TRBJ2-7 many TRBV18 TGTGCCAGCTCCCCCCGACCCGACGGGGGCTACGAGCAGTACTTC CASSPRPDGGYEQYF
TRBD1 TRBJ1-5 many TRBV6-1 TGTGCCAGCAGTCCCGGGACAGGGGGTTGGAATCAGCCCCAGCATTTT CASSPGTGGWNQPQHF
TRBD2 TRBJ2-7 many TRBV20-1 TGCAGTGCTAGACCCCCTAGCGGGAGGGCCTACGAGCAGTACTTC CSARPPSGRAYEQYF
TRBD2 TRBJ2-5 many TRBV6-1 TGTGCCAGCAGTGCATCCCCCGGACTAGCGGGAGAGGGGAAAGAGACCCAGTACTTC CASSASPGLAGEGKETQYF
. TRBJ1-6 . TRBV30 TGTGCCTGGAGAACAGGGATATTTGGTTCACCCCTCCACTTT CAWRTGIFGSPLHF
. TRBJ2-7 many TRBV29-1 TGCAGCGGCGCTCGGCCCCCCTACGAGCAGTACTTC CSGARPPYEQYF
. TRBJ1-5 many TRBV30 TGTGCCTGGAGTGTCGGAGCCTCCTATCAGCCCCAGCATTTT CAWSVGASYQPQHF
TRBD1 TRBJ1-5 few TRBV6-1 TGTGCCAGCAGTGGGGGACAGACCAATCAGCCCCAGCATTTT CASSGGQTNQPQHF
. TRBJ1-5 . TRBV6-4 TGTGCCAGCAGTAAGGACACGGGCAGTGAGCCCCAGCATTTT CASSKDTGSEPQHF
. TRBJ2-4 . TRBV20-1 TGCAGTGCTAGAGATTGGCAAATAGAGTTCTTC CSARDWQIEFF
. TRBJ2-7 few TRBV10-3 TGTGCCAGCAGTGAGATCGACCGAACAAGGCCACAAGCCTACGAGCAGTACTTC CASSEIDRTRPQAYEQYF
TRBD1 TRBJ1-2 few TRBV11-2 TGTGCCAGCAGACCACAGGGGGCTCTACGAAACTATGGCTACACCTTC CASRPQGALRNYGYTF
. TRBJ1-1 . TRBV20-1 TGCAGTGCTACGCGCGGGCGGAGCACTGAAGCTTTCTTT CSATRGRSTEAFF
TRBD1 TRBJ2-7 many TRBV7-9 TGTGCCAGCAGGCCGGGACAGGGAGCCTACGAGCAGTACTTC CASRPGQGAYEQYF
TRBD2 TRBJ2-7 many TRBV18 TGTGCCAGCTCAGAGAATAGCGGGCGTTCCTACGAGCAGTACTTC CASSENSGRSYEQYF
TRBD1 TRBJ1-5 . TRBV2 TGTGCCAGCAGGGGACAGTTTCCCGGGGGGGCCCAGCATTTT CASRGQFPGGAQHF
. TRBJ1-2 . TRBV28 TGTGCCAGCATCCCACAGGGACCTAACTATGGCTACACCTTC CASIPQGPNYGYTF
TRBD2 TRBJ2-2 many TRBV10-3 TGTGCCATCAGGCCGACTAGCGGAACCGGGGAGCTGTTTTTT CAIRPTSGTGELFF
TRBD1 TRBJ2-7 . TRBV5-1 TGCGCCAGCAGCCACGGACAGGGGGCCCAACGGGAGCAGTACTTC CASSHGQGAQREQYF
. TRBJ2-7 many TRBV7-2 TGTGCCAGCAGTCTAGCGTCTAGCAGCTCCTACGAGCAGTACTTC CASSLASSSSYEQYF
. TRBJ2-5 . TRBV25-1 TGTGCCAGCAGCTTGGTATTTCGTTACCAAAGGGCCCAAGAGACCCAGTACTTC CASSLVFRYQRAQETQYF
TRBD1 TRBJ1-1 . TRBV10-3 TGTGCCATCAGTGCGACAGGGGACACTGAAGCTTTCTTT CAISATGDTEAFF
. TRBJ2-5 many TRBV24-1 TGTGCCACCGGGAGGAGTGGGCAAGAGACCCAGTACTTC CATGRSGQETQYF
. TRBJ1-1 many TRBV12-3/TRBV12-4 TGTGCCAGCCATCCGGTTGGGAACACTGAAGCTTTCTTT CASHPVGNTEAFF
. TRBJ1-2 . TRBV5-8 TGTGCCAGCAGCCCGGACAGTACCTATGGCTACACCTTC CASSPDSTYGYTF
TRBD1 TRBJ1-1 many TRBV12-3/TRBV12-4 TGTGCCAGCAGTGGGGGACAGGCACTCCTTAGGGCCTTT CASSGGQALLRAF
TRBD1 TRBJ2-5 . TRBV12-3/TRBV12-4 TGTGCCAGCAGTCGGACAGGGTCCGAGGAGACCCAGTACTTC CASSRTGSEETQYF
. TRBJ2-7 many TRBV11-1 TGTGCCAGCAGCCCCGACAGGCCCCCTGGCTCCTACGAGCAGTACTTC CASSPDRPPGSYEQYF
. TRBJ1-1 many TRBV5-1 TGCGCCAGCAGCCAGGGACATCGAACCACTGAAGCTTTCTTT CASSQGHRTTEAFF
. TRBJ2-2 many TRBV7-2 TGTGCCAGCAGCTTAGTCAGCGCAGGGTCCGGGGAGCTGTTTTTT CASSLVSAGSGELFF
. TRBJ1-1 many TRBV7-6 TGTGCCAGCAGCTTAGCGGGGCAGGAGAACACTGAAGCTTTCTTT CASSLAGQENTEAFF
. TRBJ1-1 . TRBV28 TGTGCCAGCAGTTTAGAAATCACTGAAGCTTTCTTT CASSLEITEAFF
. TRBJ1-5 many TRBV19 TGTGCCAGTCAGTTGTATAGCAATCAGCCCCAGCATTTT CASQLYSNQPQHF
. TRBJ1-1 many TRBV5-1 TGCGCCAGCAGGCAGGGAGGTATGAACACTGAAGCTTTCTTT CASRQGGMNTEAFF
TRBD2 TRBJ2-2 many TRBV7-2 TGTGCCAGCAGCCCTAGCGGGACAGCGCTTTACCGGGAGCTGTTTTTT CASSPSGTALYRELFF
. TRBJ2-7 many TRBV30 TGTGCCTGGAGCGAAGAACCATACGAGCAGTACTTC CAWSEEPYEQYF
. TRBJ2-7 few TRBV5-1 TGCGCCAGCAGCTTGGACGTGGGACTGAGCTCCTACGAGCAGTACTTC CASSLDVGLSSYEQYF